This record looks at one T cell receptor (beta chain) sequence and its context. This entry is derived from a study of blood T cell repertoires in COVID-19. About the study: Specimens from acute and convalescent COVID-19 originated in the United States, Italy and Spain.

With 3 bases clipped from V and 9 bases from J, the junction kept 9 bases outside the gene matches. Germline V gives CDR1 KGHSH, CDR2 LQKENI. There are 15 residues in the CDR3. The table came from immunoSEQ multiplex PCR; TCRdb's copy has only in-frame clones and leaves some out. This sample carries approximately 210,000 clones, 70% to 90% of them seen once, and the ten largest clones take under 5.5%. J is TRBJ2-3 and V is TRBV18; TRBD2 aligns across 10 bases. The source of this sequence is a woman in her thirties or forties with acute or convalescent COVID-19. Sequences were obtained from peripheral blood. The CDR3 loop reads CASSPPSGGARTQYF. The CDR3 DNA reads TGTGCCAGCTCACCTCCCAGCGGGGGGGCCAGGACGCAGTATTTT.